Following are 27 T cell receptor beta chains from one sample sequenced in a study of metastatic and nonmetastatic thyroid tumors. Patients had received no treatment of any kind before thyroid surgery. TCRdb re-analyzed the PCR reads using MiXCR. The table lists 5,500 to 7,500 clones, around 27% of them singletons. Sequences were obtained from adjacent normal tissue. The receptors here all came from a female donor with papillary thyroid cancer or a benign thyroid nodule (not recorded which). Some clones in this sample may be carry-over from other donors' samples.

This clone was detected a few times. The chain uses TRBV28 and TRBJ2-7, with 13 bases that match TRBD2. CDR3 size: 13 residues. Germline CDR1 and CDR2: MDHEN and SYDVKM. Trimming took 4 bases from V and 6 from J; bases not matched to a gene: 0. Here the CDR3 DNA reads TGTGCCAGCAGTTGGACTAGCGGGAGCGAGCAGTACTTC. Its translation: CASSWTSGSEQYF.

This clone was counted between two and nine times. This rearrangement joins TRBV6-1 to TRBJ1-6; D is unclear. Germline V CDR1 and CDR2: MNHNS, SASEGT. The CDR3 has 15 amino acids. The V and J ends lost 6 bases and 5 bases respectively, with 14 bases between them. In DNA, the CDR3 is TGTGCCAGCAGGAGAGACGGATATCATAATTCACCCCTCCACTTT. The encoded protein is CASRRDGYHNSPLHF.

By share of the sample, this clone is medium-sized. J is TRBJ2-1 and V is TRBV11-3; TRBD1 matches at 10 bases. CDR1 is SGHNT, CDR2 YENEEA, per germline. This CDR3 has 16 amino acids. J gave up 9 bases and V 4 bases, and 12 bases lay outside the gene matches. The CDR3 loop is CASSSEPGQGLGEQFF. Here the CDR3 DNA reads TGTGCCAGCAGCTCAGAGCCGGGACAGGGGCTCGGTGAGCAGTTCTTC. The complete variable domain, with remaining parts taken from reference TRBV11-3 and TRBJ2-1, reads EAGVVQSPRYKIIEKKQPVAFWCNPISGHNTLYWYLQNLGQGPELLIRYENEEAVDDSQLPKDRFSAERLKGVDSTLKIQPAELGDSAVYLCASSSEPGQGLGEQFFGPGTRLTVL.

This clone was seen repeatedly, ten times or more. The rearrangement uses TRBV7-9 and TRBJ2-3; TRBD2 matches 8 bases. Germline V gives CDR1 SEHNR, CDR2 FQNEAQ (reference sequence). Losses at the gene ends were 1 base for V and 1 base for J; bases not matched to a gene: 4. CDR3 length: 16 residues. Here the CDR3 reads CASSLVSGGGTDTQYF. For the CDR3, the DNA is TGTGCCAGCAGCTTAGTATCCGGGGGGGGCACAGATACGCAGTATTTT.

V and J are TRBV6-5 and TRBJ2-7, with TRBD1 matching over 7 bases. Germline V gene data show CDR1 as MNHEY and CDR2 as SVGAGI. The CDR3 loop spans 14 amino acids. Trimming removed 2 bases from V and 1 base from J; junction bases left unmatched: 2. CDR3 sequence: CASSYGDSSYEQYF. The CDR3 coding sequence is TGTGCCAGCAGTTACGGGGACAGTTCCTACGAGCAGTACTTC.

This clone was detected a few times. CDR3 sequence reads: CASSYPTSGVYNEQFF. CDR3 nucleotide sequence: TGTGCCAGCAGTTATCCCACTAGCGGGGTCTACAATGAGCAGTTCTTC. The rearrangement joins TRBV6-2 or TRBV6-3 to TRBJ2-1, with 10 bases lining up with TRBD2. J lost 3 bases, V lost 3 bases, and 5 bases had no gene match. Looked up from germline, CDR1 is MNHEY and CDR2 is SVGEGT. There are 16 residues in the CDR3.

This sequence joins TRBV27 and TRBJ2-3, with 7 bases identical to TRBD2. This CDR3 spans 14 amino acids. V shed 3 bases, J shed 8 bases, and the junction held 8 bases outside the gene matches. Per the germline V gene, CDR1 is MNHEY and CDR2 is SMNVEV (reference sequence). The CDR3: CASSFGGLRRTQYF. As DNA, the CDR3 is TGTGCCAGCAGTTTCGGGGGACTAAGGCGTACGCAGTATTTT.

This clone is termed medium-sized. This chain links TRBV12-3 or TRBV12-4 with TRBJ2-4; D gene ambiguous. V lost 8 bases and J 9 bases, leaving 14 bases between the germline ends. This CDR3 spans 12 amino acids. The CDR3, as DNA: TGTGCCAGCGGTCCGAACTTAAGCATTCAGTACTTC. Translation gives CASGPNLSIQYF.

V gene TRBV7-2 combines with J gene TRBJ2-7, with D maybe TRBD2 (6 bases). Germline loops: CDR1 SGHTA, CDR2 FQGNSA. V was clipped by 7 bases and J by 2 bases, with 18 bases between them. The CDR3 covers 15 residues. CDR3 loop: CASTWGGDGTYEQYF. The CDR3, as DNA: TGTGCCAGCACATGGGGCGGGGACGGTACCTACGAGCAGTACTTC.

This clone is medium-sized (0.01 to 0.1%) by share. J is TRBJ1-2 and V is TRBV24-1, with D possibly TRBD1 on 5 matching bases. Trimming cost V 4 bases and J 4 bases, with 12 bases left between them. The germline V gene encodes CDR1 KGHDR and CDR2 SFDVKD. The CDR3 totals 14 residues. The DNA of the CDR3 is TGTGCCACCAGTGACACCGGGACCATCTATGGCTACACCTTC. As protein: CATSDTGTIYGYTF.

V and J are TRBV10-3 and TRBJ2-1; tentatively, D is TRBD2 (5 bases). CDR1 and CDR2 (germline): ENHRY, SYGVKD. This CDR3 comprises 11 residues. Trimming removed 3 bases from V and 8 bases from J, with 5 bases in between. Here the CDR3 reads CAISDSDEQFF. CDR3 bases: TGTGCCATCAGTGATAGCGATGAGCAGTTCTTC.

This clone was observed a handful of times. V usage is TRBV10-3 and J usage is TRBJ1-2; a possible D gene is TRBD1 (5 bases). The CDR3 spans 14 residues. Per germline, CDR1 ENHRY and CDR2 SYGVKD. With 11 bases removed from V and 6 bases from J, the gap between germline ends came to 22 bases. The DNA for the CDR3 is TGTGCCGTCCAATGGGGGGATCTAGGGGATGGCTACACCTTC. Protein: CAVQWGDLGDGYTF.

The rearrangement links TRBV9 to TRBJ2-1; D call uncertain. The ends were cut back, 0 bases at V and 6 bases at J, with 13 bases in the middle. This CDR3 contains 15 residues. Germline V lookup: CDR1 SGDLS, CDR2 YYNGEE. This CDR3 reads CASSVVTRFINEQFF. The CDR3 nucleotides read TGTGCCAGCAGCGTAGTTACCCGATTCATCAATGAGCAGTTCTTC.

This clone has more than one count but fewer than ten. V usage is TRBV28 and J usage is TRBJ1-2; 7 nucleotides line up with TRBD1. Trimming cost V 2 bases and J 4 bases; bases outside gene matches: 13. Germline CDR1 is MDHEN and CDR2 is SYDVKM. CDR3 size: 17 residues. Here the CDR3 reads CASSLRGPPYFPYGYTF. The CDR3, as DNA: TGTGCCAGCAGTTTAAGGGGGCCACCATATTTTCCCTATGGCTACACCTTC.

V is TRBV19 and J is TRBJ1-2; the match to TRBD1 covers 10 bases. From germline, CDR1 is LNHDA and CDR2 SQIVND (reference sequence). The CDR3 covers 14 residues. V lost 9 bases, J lost 6 bases, and 10 bases stayed unmatched. The CDR3 protein is CASGLDRGIDGYTF. In DNA form, the CDR3 reads TGTGCCAGCGGATTGGACAGGGGGATCGATGGCTACACCTTC.

A few counts support this clone. The same CDR3 also results from other DNA sequences found in this sample. The rearrangement uses TRBV24-1 and TRBJ2-5, with D possibly TRBD1 on 7 matching bases. V was pared by 3 bases and J by 2 bases, with 12 bases between. Per germline, CDR1 KGHDR and CDR2 SFDVKD. This CDR3 has 15 residues. The CDR3 DNA follows: TGTGCCACCAGTGATCGGAGGGGGCTGCAAGAGACCCAGTACTTC. Translation gives CATSDRRGLQETQYF.

The chain joins TRBV20-1 to TRBJ2-7; 9 bases line up with TRBD1. V was clipped by 3 bases and J by 5 bases; unmatched bases: 8. CDR1 DFQATT and CDR2 SNEGSKA come from the germline V gene (reference sequence). The CDR3 sequence is 14 residues long. The CDR3 protein is CSARWYRGPHEQYF. The CDR3 DNA reads as TGCAGTGCTAGGTGGTACAGGGGGCCTCACGAGCAGTACTTC.

This chain uses TRBV20-1 with TRBJ1-2; 11 bases line up with TRBD1. CDR1 is DFQATT, CDR2 SNEGSKA, per germline (reference sequence). This CDR3 spans 16 amino acids. V lost 5 bases and J lost 0; bases outside the gene matches: 8. The CDR3 here is CSAPGTGGITNYGYTF. CDR3 in DNA: TGCAGTGCTCCCGGGACAGGGGGAATTACTAACTATGGCTACACCTTC.

This clone has just one count. This sequence joins TRBV25-1 and TRBJ2-7, with 7 bases lining up with TRBD2. With V trimmed by 4 bases and J by 0 bases, 21 bases remained unmatched. Germline V gene sequence: CDR1 MGHDK, CDR2 SYGVNS. This CDR3 region has 20 residues. CDR3 DNA: TGTGCCAGCAGTGGGACCGTACGCACTAGCCGTCGGGGGGTCTCCTACGAGCAGTACTTC. It codes for CASSGTVRTSRRGVSYEQYF.

Regarding this clone: The missing conserved phenylalanine or tryptophan at the end of this CDR3 makes a read error likely. This chain links TRBV20-1 with TRBJ2-7; 10 positions agree with TRBD2. Germline V gene lookup returns CDR1 DFQATT and CDR2 SNEGSKA (reference sequence). This CDR3 contains 15 residues. V lost 3 bases, J lost 2 bases, and 7 bases stayed unmatched. The CDR3 DNA follows: TGCAGTGCTAGGGGTTCTAGCGGGAGAACCTACGAGCAGTACCTC. Translated: CSARGSSGRTYEQYL.

J is TRBJ2-1 and V is TRBV5-4, with a weak D call TRBD1 (5 bases). Germline assignment: CDR1 SGHNT and CDR2 YYREEE (reference sequence). CDR3 size: 13 residues. V was pared by 0 bases and J by 9 bases, with 10 bases between. This CDR3 reads CASSLAGFSEQFF. As DNA, the CDR3 is TGTGCCAGCAGCTTGGCAGGGTTTAGTGAGCAGTTCTTC.

The gene calls are TRBV4-3 and TRBJ2-3, with TRBD1 identical over 8 bases. There are 14 residues in the CDR3. The junction had 2 bases not matched to a gene; V was cut back by 3 bases and J by 3 bases. Germline V gene lookup returns CDR1 LGHNA and CDR2 YSLEER. The chain's CDR3 is CASSHGTGTDTQYF. CDR3 DNA: TGCGCCAGCAGCCATGGGACAGGAACAGATACGCAGTATTTT.

The chain links TRBV2 to TRBJ1-2, with a tentative D call TRBD1 (6 bases). The CDR3 consists of 14 residues. V lost 7 bases and J lost 3, with 15 bases in between. The germline gives CDR1 SNHLY, CDR2 FYNNEI. CDR3 in amino acids: CASTRQGSHYGYTF. As DNA, the CDR3 is TGTGCCAGCACGCGGCAGGGGTCCCACTATGGCTACACCTTC.

By sample fraction, this clone is medium-sized. The rearrangement joins TRBV7-8 to TRBJ1-1; tentative D call: TRBD1 (5 bases). V lost 5 bases and J 7 bases, leaving 14 bases between the germline ends. Germline V gene lookup returns CDR1 SGHVS and CDR2 FQNEAQ. CDR3 length: 13 residues. The DNA for the CDR3 is TGTGCCAGCAGCAAGGACATCGGGGTTGAAGCTTTCTTT. Encoded protein: CASSKDIGVEAFF.

This clone was detected only once. The junction shows a germline mismatch at one end, possibly a read error. The chain uses TRBV7-7 and TRBJ2-2; D possibly corresponds to TRBD1 (5 bases). Germline V CDR1 and CDR2: SSHAT, FNYEAQ (reference sequence). This CDR3 contains 14 residues. The DNA for the CDR3 is TGTGCTAGCAGCTTAGGGGTTAACACCGGGGAGCTGTTTTTT. Protein sequence: CASSLGVNTGELFF.

The chain links TRBV5-1 to TRBJ2-7, with D maybe TRBD2 (7 bases). Germline CDR1 SGHRS, CDR2 YFSETQ. CDR3 length: 14 amino acids. V dropped 0 bases and J dropped 5 bases, with 12 bases sitting between them. The DNA for the CDR3 is TGCGCCAGCAGCTTGGTAGGGGGAGGGGACGAGCAGTACTTC. The encoded protein is CASSLVGGGDEQYF.

There are a few counts of this clone. CDR3 nucleotide sequence: TGTGCCAGCAGTGAAGAGCCAGGGGGGTCCTACGAGCAGTACTTC. Encoded protein: CASSEEPGGSYEQYF. The rearrangement uses TRBV6-1 and TRBJ2-7, with a weak D call TRBD1 (7 bases). The germline gives CDR1 MNHNS, CDR2 SASEGT. The CDR3 is 15 amino acids. The V gene lost 1 base and the J gene lost 1 base, with 11 bases spanning the gap.